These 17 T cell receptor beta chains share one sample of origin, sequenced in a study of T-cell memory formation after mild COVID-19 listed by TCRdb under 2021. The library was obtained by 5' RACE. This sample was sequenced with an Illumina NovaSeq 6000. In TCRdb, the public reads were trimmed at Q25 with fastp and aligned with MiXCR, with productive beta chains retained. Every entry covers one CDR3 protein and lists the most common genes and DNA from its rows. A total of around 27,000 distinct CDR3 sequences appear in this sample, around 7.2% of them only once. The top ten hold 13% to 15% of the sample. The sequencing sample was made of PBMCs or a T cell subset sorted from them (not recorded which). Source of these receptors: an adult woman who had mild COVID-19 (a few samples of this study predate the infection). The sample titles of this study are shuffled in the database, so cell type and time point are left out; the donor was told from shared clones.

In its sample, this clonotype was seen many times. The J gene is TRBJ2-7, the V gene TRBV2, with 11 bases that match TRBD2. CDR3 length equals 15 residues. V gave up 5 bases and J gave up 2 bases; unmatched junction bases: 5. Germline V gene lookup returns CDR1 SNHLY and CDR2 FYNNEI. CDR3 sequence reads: CASSSTSGATYEQYF. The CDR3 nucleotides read TGTGCCAGCAGTTCGACTAGCGGGGCGACCTACGAGCAGTACTTC.

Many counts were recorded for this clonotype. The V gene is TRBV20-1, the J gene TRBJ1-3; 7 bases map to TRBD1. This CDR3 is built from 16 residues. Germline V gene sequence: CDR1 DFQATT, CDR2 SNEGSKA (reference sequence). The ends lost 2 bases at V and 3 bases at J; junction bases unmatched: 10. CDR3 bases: TGCAGTGCTAGACACACTACCGGGACAGTTGGAAACACCATATATTTT. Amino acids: CSARHTTGTVGNTIYF.

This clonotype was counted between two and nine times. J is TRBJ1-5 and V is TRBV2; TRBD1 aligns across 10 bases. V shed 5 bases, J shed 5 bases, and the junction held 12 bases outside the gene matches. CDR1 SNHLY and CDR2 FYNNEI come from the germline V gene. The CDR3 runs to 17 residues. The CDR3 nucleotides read TGTGCCAGCAGTAAAACGCGGGGACAGGGGCTCGATCAGCCCCAGCATTTT. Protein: CASSKTRGQGLDQPQHF.

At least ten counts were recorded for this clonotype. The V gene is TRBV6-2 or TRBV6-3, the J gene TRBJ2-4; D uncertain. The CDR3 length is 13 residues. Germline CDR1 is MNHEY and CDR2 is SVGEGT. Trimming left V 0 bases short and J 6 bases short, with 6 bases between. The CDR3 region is CASSYSDLNIQYF. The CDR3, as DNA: TGTGCCAGCAGTTACTCGGACCTAAACATTCAGTACTTC.

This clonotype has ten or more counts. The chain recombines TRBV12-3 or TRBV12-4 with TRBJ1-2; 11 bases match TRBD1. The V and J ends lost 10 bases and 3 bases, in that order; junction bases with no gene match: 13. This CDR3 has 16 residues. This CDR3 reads CAITALGQGAYYGYTF. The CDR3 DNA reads TGTGCCATCACTGCCCTCGGACAGGGGGCGTACTATGGCTACACCTTC.

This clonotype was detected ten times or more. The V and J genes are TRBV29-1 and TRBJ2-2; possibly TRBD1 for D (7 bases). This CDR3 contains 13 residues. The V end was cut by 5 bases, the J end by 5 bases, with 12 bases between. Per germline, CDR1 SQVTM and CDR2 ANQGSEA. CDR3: CSVLRGVTGELFF. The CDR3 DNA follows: TGCAGCGTTCTCAGGGGGGTTACCGGGGAGCTGTTTTTT.

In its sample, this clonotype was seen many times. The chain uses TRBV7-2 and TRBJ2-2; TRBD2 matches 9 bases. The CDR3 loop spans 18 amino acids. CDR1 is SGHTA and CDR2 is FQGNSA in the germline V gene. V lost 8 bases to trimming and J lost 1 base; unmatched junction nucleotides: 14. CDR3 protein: CASPAGLAGSGNTGELFF. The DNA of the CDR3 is TGTGCCAGCCCCGCGGGGCTAGCGGGATCGGGGAACACCGGGGAGCTGTTTTTT.

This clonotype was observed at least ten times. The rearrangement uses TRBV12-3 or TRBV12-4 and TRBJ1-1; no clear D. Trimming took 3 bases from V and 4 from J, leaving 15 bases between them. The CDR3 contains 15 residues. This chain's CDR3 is CASSFTPSSATEAFF. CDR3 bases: TGTGCCAGCAGTTTTACGCCCAGCTCGGCCACTGAAGCTTTCTTT.

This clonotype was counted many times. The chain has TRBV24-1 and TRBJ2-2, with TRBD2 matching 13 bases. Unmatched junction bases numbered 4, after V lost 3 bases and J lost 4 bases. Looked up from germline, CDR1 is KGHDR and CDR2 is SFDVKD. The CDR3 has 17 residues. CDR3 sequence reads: CATSDPGLAGFTGELFF. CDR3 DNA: TGTGCCACCAGTGATCCGGGACTAGCGGGGTTCACCGGGGAGCTGTTTTTT.

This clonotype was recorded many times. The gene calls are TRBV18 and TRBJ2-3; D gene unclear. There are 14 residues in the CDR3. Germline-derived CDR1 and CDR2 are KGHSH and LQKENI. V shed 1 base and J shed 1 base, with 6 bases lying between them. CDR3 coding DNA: TGTGCCAGCTCACCACAAGCCGGCACAGATACGCAGTATTTT. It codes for CASSPQAGTDTQYF.

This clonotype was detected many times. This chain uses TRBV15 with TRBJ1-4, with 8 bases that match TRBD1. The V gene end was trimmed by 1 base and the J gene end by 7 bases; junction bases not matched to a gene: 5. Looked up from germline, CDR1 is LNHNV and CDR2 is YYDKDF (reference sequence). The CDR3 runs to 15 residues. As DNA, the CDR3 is TGTGCCACCAGCAGAGTGCGGACAGGGACTGAAAAACTGTTTTTT. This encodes CATSRVRTGTEKLFF.

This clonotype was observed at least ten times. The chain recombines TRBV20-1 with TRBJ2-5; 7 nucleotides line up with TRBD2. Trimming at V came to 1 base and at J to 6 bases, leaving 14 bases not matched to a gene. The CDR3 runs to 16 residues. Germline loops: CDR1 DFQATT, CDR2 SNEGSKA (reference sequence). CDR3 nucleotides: TGCAGTGCTAGAGTTTTCGAGAGGGAGGGTGGGAAGACCCAGTACTTC. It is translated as CSARVFEREGGKTQYF.

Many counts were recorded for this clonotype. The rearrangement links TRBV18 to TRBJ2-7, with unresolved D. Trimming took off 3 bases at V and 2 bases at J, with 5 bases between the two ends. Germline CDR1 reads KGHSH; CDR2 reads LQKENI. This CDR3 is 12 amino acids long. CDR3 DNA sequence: TGTGCCAGCTCACCGACGACCTACGAGCAGTACTTC. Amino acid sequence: CASSPTTYEQYF.

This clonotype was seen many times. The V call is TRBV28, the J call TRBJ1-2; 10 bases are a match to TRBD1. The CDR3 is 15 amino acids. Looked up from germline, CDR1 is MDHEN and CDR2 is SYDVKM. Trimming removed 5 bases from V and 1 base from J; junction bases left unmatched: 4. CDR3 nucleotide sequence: TGTGCCAGCAGTGCCGACAGGGGGCTTAACTATGGCTACACCTTC. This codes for CASSADRGLNYGYTF.

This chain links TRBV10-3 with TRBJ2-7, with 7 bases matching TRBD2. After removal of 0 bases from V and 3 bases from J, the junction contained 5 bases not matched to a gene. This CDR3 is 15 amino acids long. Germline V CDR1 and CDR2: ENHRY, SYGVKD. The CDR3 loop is CAISESFPGGYEQYF. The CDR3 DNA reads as TGTGCCATCAGTGAGTCGTTTCCGGGGGGCTACGAGCAGTACTTC.

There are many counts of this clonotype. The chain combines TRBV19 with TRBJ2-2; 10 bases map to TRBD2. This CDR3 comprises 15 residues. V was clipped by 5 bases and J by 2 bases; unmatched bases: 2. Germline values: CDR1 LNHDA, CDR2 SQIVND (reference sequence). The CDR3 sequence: CASSPSGGNTGELFF. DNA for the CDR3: TGTGCCAGTAGTCCTAGCGGGGGAAACACCGGGGAGCTGTTTTTT.

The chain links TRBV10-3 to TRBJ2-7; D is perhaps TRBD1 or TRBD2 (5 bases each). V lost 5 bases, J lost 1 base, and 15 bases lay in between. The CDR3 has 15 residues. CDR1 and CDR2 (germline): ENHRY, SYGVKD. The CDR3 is CAISHGTVMSYEQYF. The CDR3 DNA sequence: TGTGCCATCAGTCATGGGACGGTAATGTCCTACGAGCAGTACTTC.